This T cell receptor beta chain was sequenced for a study of T cell changes during pregnancy in multiple sclerosis. The germline CDR1 and CDR2 sequences are MNHNS and SASEGT. The CDR3 is 15 residues long. After removal of 0 bases from V and 6 bases from J, the junction contained 4 bases not matched to a gene. The method was immunoSEQ multiplex PCR; TCRdb's version includes in-frame clones alone and lacks a portion of them. Among around 40,000 clones listed, approximately 89% were seen once. This clone appeared a single time. The TCR sequence derives from a female donor with multiple sclerosis, enrolled in a pregnancy study. The specimen comprised CD4+ T cells from peripheral blood mononuclear cells, sampled in the first trimester of pregnancy. J is TRBJ1-2 and V is TRBV6-1, with 10 bases matching TRBD1. This CDR3 reads CASSEAGDRGNGYTF. For the CDR3, the DNA is TGTGCCAGCAGTGAAGCGGGGGACAGGGGAAATGGCTACACCTTC.